This TCR beta chain was recorded in a study of T-cell reconstitution after alpha-beta-depleted transplantation in children. Points from the study as a whole: T-cell counts and diversity at one year post-transplant came mainly from newly produced T cells. From surviving recipient T cells and thymic progenitors came the high day-60 TCRbeta diversity observed in some patients.

From germline, CDR1 is SGHTA and CDR2 FQGNSA. The CDR3 sequence is 15 residues long. The ends lost 2 bases at V and 3 bases at J; junction bases unmatched: 4. Of note for this clonotype: The antigen is undetermined.

Molecular barcoding with unique molecular identifiers was used for the TCRbeta library. TCRdb ran MiXCR on the PCR reads and lists one entry per CDR3 protein. The table includes fewer than 750,000 distinct CDR3 sequences, 23% detected once. The source of this sequence is a boy under two years old who had a stem cell transplant for acute myeloid leukemia, so the T cells may come from the graft donor. Here the sequenced sample was PBMCs, mostly from graft donor cells, taken 360 days after TCRalphabeta/CD19-depleted stem cell transplant. The V gene is TRBV7-2, the J gene TRBJ2-7; TRBD1 agrees at 10 bases. The chain's CDR3 is CASSLRQGANYEQYF. The DNA of the CDR3 is TGTGCCAGCAGCTTACGACAGGGGGCAAACTACGAGCAGTACTTC.